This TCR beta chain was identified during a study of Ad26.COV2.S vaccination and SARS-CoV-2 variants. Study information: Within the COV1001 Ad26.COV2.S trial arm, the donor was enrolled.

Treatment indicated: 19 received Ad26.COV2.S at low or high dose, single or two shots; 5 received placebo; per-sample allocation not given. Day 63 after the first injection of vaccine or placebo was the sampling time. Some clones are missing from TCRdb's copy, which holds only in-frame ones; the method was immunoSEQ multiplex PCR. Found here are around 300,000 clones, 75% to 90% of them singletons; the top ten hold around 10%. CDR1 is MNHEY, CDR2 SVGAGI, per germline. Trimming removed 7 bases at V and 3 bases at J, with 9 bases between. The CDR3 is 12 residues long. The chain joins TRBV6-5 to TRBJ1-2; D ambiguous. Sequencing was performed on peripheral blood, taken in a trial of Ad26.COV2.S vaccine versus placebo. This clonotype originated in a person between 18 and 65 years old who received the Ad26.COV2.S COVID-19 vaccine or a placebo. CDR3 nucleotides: TGTGCCAGCAAATCCGGTCACTATGGCTACACCTTC. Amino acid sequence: CASKSGHYGYTF.